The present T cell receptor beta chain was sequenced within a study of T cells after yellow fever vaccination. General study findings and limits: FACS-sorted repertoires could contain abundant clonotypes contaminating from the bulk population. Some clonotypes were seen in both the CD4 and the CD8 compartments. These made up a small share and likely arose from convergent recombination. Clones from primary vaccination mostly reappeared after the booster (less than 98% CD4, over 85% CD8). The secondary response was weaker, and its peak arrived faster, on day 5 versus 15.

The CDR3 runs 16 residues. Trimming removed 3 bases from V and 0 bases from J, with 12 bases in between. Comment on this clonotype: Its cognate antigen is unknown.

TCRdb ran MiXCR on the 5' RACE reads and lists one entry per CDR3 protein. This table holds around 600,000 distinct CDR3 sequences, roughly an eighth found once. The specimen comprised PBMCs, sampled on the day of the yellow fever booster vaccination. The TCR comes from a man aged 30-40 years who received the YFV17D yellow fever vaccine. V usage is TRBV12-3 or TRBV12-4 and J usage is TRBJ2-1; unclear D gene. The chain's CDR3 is CASSFRRRSSYNEQFF. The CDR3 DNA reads TGTGCCAGCAGTTTTCGACGGCGAAGCTCCTACAATGAGCAGTTCTTC.